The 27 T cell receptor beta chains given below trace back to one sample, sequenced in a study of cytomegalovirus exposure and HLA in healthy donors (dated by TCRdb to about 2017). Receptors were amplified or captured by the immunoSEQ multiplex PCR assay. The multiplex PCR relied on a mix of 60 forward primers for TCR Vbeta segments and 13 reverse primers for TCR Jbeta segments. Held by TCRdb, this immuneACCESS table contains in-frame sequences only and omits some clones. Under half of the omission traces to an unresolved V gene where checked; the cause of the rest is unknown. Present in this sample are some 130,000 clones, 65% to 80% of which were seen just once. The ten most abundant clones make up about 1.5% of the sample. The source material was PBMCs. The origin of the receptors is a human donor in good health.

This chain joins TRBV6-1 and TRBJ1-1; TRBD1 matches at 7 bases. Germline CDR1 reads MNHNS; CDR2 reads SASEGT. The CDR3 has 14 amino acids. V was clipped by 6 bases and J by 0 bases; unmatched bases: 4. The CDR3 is CASRLGQMNTEAFF. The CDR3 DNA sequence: TGTGCCAGCAGACTGGGACAGATGAACACTGAAGCTTTCTTT.

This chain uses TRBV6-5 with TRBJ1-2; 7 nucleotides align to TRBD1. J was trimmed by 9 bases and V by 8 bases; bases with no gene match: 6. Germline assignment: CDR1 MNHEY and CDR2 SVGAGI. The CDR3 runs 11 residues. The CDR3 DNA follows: TGTGCCAGCGGACAGGACTTGAGCTACACCTTC. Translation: CASGQDLSYTF.

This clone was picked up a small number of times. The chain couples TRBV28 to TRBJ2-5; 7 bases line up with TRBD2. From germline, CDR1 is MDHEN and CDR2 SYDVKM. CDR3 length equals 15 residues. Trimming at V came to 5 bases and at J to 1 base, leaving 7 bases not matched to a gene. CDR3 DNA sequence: TGTGCCAGCAGTGGCTCGGGGGGACCCCAAGAGACCCAGTACTTC. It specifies CASSGSGGPQETQYF.

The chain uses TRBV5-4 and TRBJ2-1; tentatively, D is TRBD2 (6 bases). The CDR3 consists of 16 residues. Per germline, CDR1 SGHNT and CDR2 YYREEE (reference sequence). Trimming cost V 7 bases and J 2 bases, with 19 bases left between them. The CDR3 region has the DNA TGTGCCAGCTGGCCCTCTGGTGGGAGGACCTACAATGAGCAGTTCTTC. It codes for CASWPSGGRTYNEQFF. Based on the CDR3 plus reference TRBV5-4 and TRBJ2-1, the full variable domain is ETGVTQSPTHLIKTRGQQVTLRCSSQSGHNTVSWYQQALGQGPQFIFQYYREEENGRGNFPPRFSGLQFPNYSSELNVNALELDDSALYLCASWPSGGRTYNEQFFGPGTRLTVL.

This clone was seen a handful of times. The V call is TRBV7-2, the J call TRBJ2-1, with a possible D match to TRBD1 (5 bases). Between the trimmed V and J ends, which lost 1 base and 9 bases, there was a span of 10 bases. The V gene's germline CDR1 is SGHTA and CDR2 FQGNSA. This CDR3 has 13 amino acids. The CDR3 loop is CASSLGGAGEQFF. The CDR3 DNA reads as TGTGCCAGCAGCTTAGGTGGGGCAGGTGAGCAGTTCTTC.

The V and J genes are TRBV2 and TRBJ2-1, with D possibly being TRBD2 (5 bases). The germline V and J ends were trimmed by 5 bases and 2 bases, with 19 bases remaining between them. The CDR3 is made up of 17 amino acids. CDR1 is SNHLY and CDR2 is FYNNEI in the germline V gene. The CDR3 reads CASSRVVPGNTYNEQFF. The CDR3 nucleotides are TGTGCCAGCAGTAGAGTCGTTCCGGGAAACACCTACAATGAGCAGTTCTTC.

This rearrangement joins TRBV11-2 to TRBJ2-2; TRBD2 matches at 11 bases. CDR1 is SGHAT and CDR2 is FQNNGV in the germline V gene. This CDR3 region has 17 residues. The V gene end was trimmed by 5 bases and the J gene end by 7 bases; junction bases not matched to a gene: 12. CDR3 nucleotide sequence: TGTGCCAGCAGCCCCCAGATAGCGGGAGGGCCAATCGGGGAGCTGTTTTTT. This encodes CASSPQIAGGPIGELFF.

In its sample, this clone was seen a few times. The CDR3 DNA sequence: TGTGCCACCAGCAGAGATTCAGGAGGTCCAGAGACCCAGTACTTC. This translates into CATSRDSGGPETQYF. The V gene is TRBV15, the J gene TRBJ2-5, with D possibly TRBD2 on 5 matching bases. Germline values: CDR1 LNHNV, CDR2 YYDKDF (reference sequence). The CDR3 sequence is 15 residues long. Trimming pared 0 bases from V and 4 bases from J, leaving 12 bases between.

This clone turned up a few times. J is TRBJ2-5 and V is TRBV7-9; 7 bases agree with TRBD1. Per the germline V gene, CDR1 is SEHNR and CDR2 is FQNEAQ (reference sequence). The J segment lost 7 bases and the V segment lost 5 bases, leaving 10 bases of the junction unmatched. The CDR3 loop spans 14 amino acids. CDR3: CASSTTTGHGTQYF. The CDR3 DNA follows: TGTGCCAGCAGCACCACGACAGGGCACGGGACCCAGTACTTC.

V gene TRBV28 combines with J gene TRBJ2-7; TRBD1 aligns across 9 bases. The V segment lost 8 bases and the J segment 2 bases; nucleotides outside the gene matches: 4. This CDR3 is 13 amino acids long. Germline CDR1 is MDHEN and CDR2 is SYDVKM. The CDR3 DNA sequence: TGTGCCAGCGGGGGACAGGGACCCTACGAGCAGTACTTC. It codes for CASGGQGPYEQYF.

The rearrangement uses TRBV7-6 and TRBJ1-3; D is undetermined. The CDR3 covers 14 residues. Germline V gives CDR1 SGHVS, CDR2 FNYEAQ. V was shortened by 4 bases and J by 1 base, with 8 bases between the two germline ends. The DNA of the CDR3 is TGTGCCAGCAGCTCTCAGGAATCTGGAAACACCATATATTTT. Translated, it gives CASSSQESGNTIYF.

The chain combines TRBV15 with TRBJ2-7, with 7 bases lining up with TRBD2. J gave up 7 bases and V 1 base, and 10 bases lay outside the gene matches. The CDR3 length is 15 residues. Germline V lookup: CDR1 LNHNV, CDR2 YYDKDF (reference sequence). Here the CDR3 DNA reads TGTGCCACCAGCAGAGGTGGCGGGAGATACAGAGAGCAGTACTTC. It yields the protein CATSRGGGRYREQYF. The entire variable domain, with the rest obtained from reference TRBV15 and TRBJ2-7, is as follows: DAMVIQNPRYQVTQFGKPVTLSCSQTLNHNVMYWYQQKSSQAPKLLFHYYDKDFNNEADTPDNFQSRRPNTSFCFLDIRSPGLGDTAMYLCATSRGGGRYREQYFGPGTRLTVT.

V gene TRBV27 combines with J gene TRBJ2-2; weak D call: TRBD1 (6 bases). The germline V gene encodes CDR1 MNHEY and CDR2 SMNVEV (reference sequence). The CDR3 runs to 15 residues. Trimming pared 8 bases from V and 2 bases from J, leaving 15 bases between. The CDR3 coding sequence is TGTGCCAGCCGGGGTGGGGGCAGCAACACCGGGGAGCTGTTTTTT. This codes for CASRGGGSNTGELFF.

The CDR3 DNA reads as TGTGCCACCAGCAGATACAGGGGGCGAGATGAAAAACTGTTTTTT. The encoded protein is CATSRYRGRDEKLFF. The chain uses TRBV15 and TRBJ1-4; 9 nucleotides align to TRBD1. V shed 2 bases, J shed 6 bases, and the junction held 4 bases outside the gene matches. The CDR3 is made up of 15 amino acids. Germline CDR1 reads LNHNV; CDR2 reads YYDKDF (reference sequence).

This chain's CDR3 is CASRPTDRPAEAFF. The DNA for the CDR3 is TGTGCCAGCAGGCCCACCGACAGGCCGGCGGAAGCTTTCTTT. J is TRBJ1-1 and V is TRBV6-1; maybe TRBD1 (6 bases). The CDR3 has 14 amino acids. Between the trimmed V and J ends, which lost 6 bases and 8 bases, there was a span of 19 bases. Germline lookup yields CDR1 MNHNS and CDR2 SASEGT.

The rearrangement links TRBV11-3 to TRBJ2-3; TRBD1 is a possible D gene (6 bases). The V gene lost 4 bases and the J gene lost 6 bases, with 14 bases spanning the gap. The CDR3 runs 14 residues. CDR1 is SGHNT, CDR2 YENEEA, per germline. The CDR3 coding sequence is TGTGCCAGCAGCTCTGATCCAGGGGCCGATACGCAGTATTTT. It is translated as CASSSDPGADTQYF.

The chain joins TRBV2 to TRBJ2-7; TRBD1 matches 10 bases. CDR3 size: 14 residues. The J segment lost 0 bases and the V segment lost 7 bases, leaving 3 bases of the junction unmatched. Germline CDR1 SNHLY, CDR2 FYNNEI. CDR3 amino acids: CASTGQGGSYEQYF. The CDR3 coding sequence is TGTGCCAGCACTGGACAGGGGGGCTCCTACGAGCAGTACTTC.

The CDR3 bases are TGTGCCAGCAGCTTTCATACAGGGAAAGAGACCCAGTACTTC. Its translation: CASSFHTGKETQYF. V gene TRBV7-2 combines with J gene TRBJ2-5; D might be TRBD1 (6 bases). The CDR3 contains 14 residues. Per germline, CDR1 SGHTA and CDR2 FQGNSA. V was trimmed by 3 bases and J by 3 bases, leaving 11 bases between them.

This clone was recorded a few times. CDR3 in DNA: TGTGCCAGCAGTTACGATACAGGGGGCGAGCAGTACTTC. It is translated as CASSYDTGGEQYF. The gene calls are TRBV6-5 and TRBJ2-7; 8 positions agree with TRBD1. CDR1 is MNHEY, CDR2 SVGAGI, per germline. The CDR3 totals 13 residues. J gave up 6 bases and V 2 bases, and 3 bases lay outside the gene matches.

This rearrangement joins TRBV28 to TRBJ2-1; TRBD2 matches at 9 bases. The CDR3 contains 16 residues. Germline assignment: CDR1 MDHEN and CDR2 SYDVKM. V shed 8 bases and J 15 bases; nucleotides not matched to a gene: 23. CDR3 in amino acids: CASRAGGPGDTMSPFF. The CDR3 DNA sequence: TGTGCCAGCCGGGCGGGAGGGCCCGGGGACACAATGAGTCCGTTCTTC.

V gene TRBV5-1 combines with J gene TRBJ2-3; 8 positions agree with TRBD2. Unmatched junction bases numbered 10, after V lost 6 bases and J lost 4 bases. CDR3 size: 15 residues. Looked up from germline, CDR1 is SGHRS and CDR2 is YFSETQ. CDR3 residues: CASKSQTSVSDTQYF. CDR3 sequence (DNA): TGCGCCAGCAAATCACAGACTAGCGTATCAGATACGCAGTATTTT. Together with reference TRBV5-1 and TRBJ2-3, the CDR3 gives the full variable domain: KAGVTQTPRYLIKTRGQQVTLSCSPISGHRSVSWYQQTPGQGLQFLFEYFSETQRNKGNFPGRFSGRQFSNSRSEMNVSTLELGDSALYLCASKSQTSVSDTQYFGPGTRLTVL.

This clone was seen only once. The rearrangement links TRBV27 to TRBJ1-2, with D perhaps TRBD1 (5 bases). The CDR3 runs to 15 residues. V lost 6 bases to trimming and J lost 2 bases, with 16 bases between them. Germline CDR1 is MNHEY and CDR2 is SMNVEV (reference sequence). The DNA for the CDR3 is TGTGCCAGCAGCCGGGGAGGGGCGGAAAACTATGGCTACACCTTC. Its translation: CASSRGGAENYGYTF.

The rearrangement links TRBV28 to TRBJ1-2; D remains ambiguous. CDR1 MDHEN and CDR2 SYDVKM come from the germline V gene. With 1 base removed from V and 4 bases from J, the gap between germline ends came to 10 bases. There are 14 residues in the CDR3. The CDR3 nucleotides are TGTGCCAGCAGTTTATCCGCAGTAACCTATGGCTACACCTTC. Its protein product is CASSLSAVTYGYTF.

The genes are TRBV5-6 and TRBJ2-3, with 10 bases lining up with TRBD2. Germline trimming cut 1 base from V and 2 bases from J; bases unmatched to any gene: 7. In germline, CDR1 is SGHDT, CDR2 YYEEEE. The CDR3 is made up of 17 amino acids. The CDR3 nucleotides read TGTGCCAGCAGCTTGCCCCTAGCGGGAGATACCACAGATACGCAGTATTTT. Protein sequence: CASSLPLAGDTTDTQYF.

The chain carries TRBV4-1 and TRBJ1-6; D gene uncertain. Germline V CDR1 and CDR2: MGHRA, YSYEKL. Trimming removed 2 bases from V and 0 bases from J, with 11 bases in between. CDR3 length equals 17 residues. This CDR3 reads CASSQQALSSYNSPLHF. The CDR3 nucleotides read TGCGCCAGCAGCCAACAGGCTTTAAGCTCCTATAATTCACCCCTCCACTTT.

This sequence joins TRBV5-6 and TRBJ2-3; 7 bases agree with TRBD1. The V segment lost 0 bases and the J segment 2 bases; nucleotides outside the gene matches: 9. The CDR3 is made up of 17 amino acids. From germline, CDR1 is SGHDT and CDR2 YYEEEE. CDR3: CASSLEGQTTDTDTQYF. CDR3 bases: TGTGCCAGCAGCTTGGAGGGACAGACAACTGACACAGATACGCAGTATTTT.

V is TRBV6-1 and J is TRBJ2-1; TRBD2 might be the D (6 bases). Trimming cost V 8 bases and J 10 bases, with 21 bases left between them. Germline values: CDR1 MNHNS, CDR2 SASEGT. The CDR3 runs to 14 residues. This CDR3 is CASVEGPPHGEQFF. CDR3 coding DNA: TGTGCCAGCGTGGAGGGCCCTCCGCATGGAGAGCAGTTCTTC.